The next 18 T cell receptor beta chains were all read from a single sample in a study of cytomegalovirus exposure and HLA in healthy donors. Repertoires were generated with immunoSEQ multiplex PCR, while TCRdb's copy carries only in-frame clones and drops some. The table has around 250,000 clones, 90% seen once. Material for sequencing was PBMCs. The source of these receptors is a young woman in good health and CMV-seronegative.

The chain carries TRBV5-5 and TRBJ2-3, with D perhaps assigned TRBD1 or TRBD2 (5 bases each). V shed 1 base and J shed 6 bases, with 12 bases lying between them. CDR1 is SGHKS, CDR2 YYEKEE, per germline (reference sequence). The CDR3 totals 14 residues. The CDR3 loop is CASSLRGASDTQYF. CDR3 nucleotide sequence: TGTGCCAGCAGCTTGCGAGGGGCCTCCGATACGCAGTATTTT.

The chain couples TRBV29-1 to TRBJ1-1; D is ambiguous. This CDR3 has 13 residues. V was cut by 3 bases and J by 0 bases, with 8 bases left in between. Germline V gives CDR1 SQVTM, CDR2 ANQGSEA. The CDR3 sequence is CSVERVLNTEAFF. CDR3 in DNA: TGCAGCGTTGAGAGGGTCCTGAACACTGAAGCTTTCTTT. Using reference TRBV29-1 and TRBJ1-1 for the parts outside the CDR3, the full variable domain is SAVISQKPSRDICQRGTSLTIQCQVDSQVTMMFWYRQQPGQSLTLIATANQGSEATYESGFVIDKFPISRPNLTFSTLTVSNMSPEDSSIYLCSVERVLNTEAFFGQGTRLTVV.

The chain links TRBV7-2 to TRBJ2-7; tentatively, D is TRBD1 (6 bases). Per germline, CDR1 SGHTA and CDR2 FQGNSA. There are 16 residues in the CDR3. V shed 1 base and J shed 3 bases, with 16 bases lying between them. CDR3 DNA: TGTGCCAGCAGCTTAGTCGCTCGGGGACACAGCTACGAGCAGTACTTC. Translated: CASSLVARGHSYEQYF.

The V gene is TRBV5-4, the J gene TRBJ2-7, with D maybe TRBD2 (6 bases). Trimming removed 4 bases at V and 0 bases at J, with 14 bases between. Germline loops: CDR1 SGHNT, CDR2 YYREEE (reference sequence). The CDR3 covers 15 residues. DNA for the CDR3: TGTGCCAGCAGCCGGGGGACCTTGAGCTCCTACGAGCAGTACTTC. Translated, it gives CASSRGTLSSYEQYF.

This sequence joins TRBV11-2 and TRBJ2-5; no clear D. Germline loops: CDR1 SGHAT, CDR2 FQNNGV. The CDR3 sequence is 15 residues long. V was cut by 4 bases and J by 4 bases, with 16 bases left in between. The CDR3 nucleotides read TGTGCCAGCAGCTCCTCATCCGGCCAGGTAGAGACCCAGTACTTC. Protein sequence: CASSSSSGQVETQYF.

The CDR3 bases are TGTGCCAGCAGTTACCTCGGACCCGCGTCGGGCGGGGAGCTGTTTTTT. The encoded protein is CASSYLGPASGGELFF. V is TRBV6-5 and J is TRBJ2-2; D remains ambiguous. This CDR3 is built from 16 residues. V dropped 2 bases and J dropped 7 bases, with 17 bases sitting between them. CDR1 and CDR2 from the germline V gene are MNHEY and SVGAGI.

The V call is TRBV29-1, the J call TRBJ2-2, with D possibly TRBD1 on 6 matching bases. Deletions cut 7 bases from V and 2 bases from J, with 11 bases between. The germline CDR1 and CDR2 sequences are SQVTM and ANQGSEA. The CDR3 has 13 residues. The CDR3 DNA reads TGCAGCGCTAGGACAGAAAACACCGGGGAGCTGTTTTTT. As protein: CSARTENTGELFF.

The genes are TRBV11-3 and TRBJ1-1, with 7 bases that match TRBD1. This CDR3 spans 14 amino acids. After removal of 6 bases from V and 3 bases from J, the junction contained 7 bases not matched to a gene. Germline CDR1 and CDR2: SGHNT and YENEEA. The CDR3 loop reads CASSPRDSHTEAFF. DNA for the CDR3: TGTGCCAGCAGTCCCCGGGACAGTCACACTGAAGCTTTCTTT. Supplemented by reference TRBV11-3 and TRBJ1-1, the full variable domain reads EAGVVQSPRYKIIEKKQPVAFWCNPISGHNTLYWYLQNLGQGPELLIRYENEEAVDDSQLPKDRFSAERLKGVDSTLKIQPAELGDSAVYLCASSPRDSHTEAFFGQGTRLTVV.

The chain recombines TRBV11-3 with TRBJ2-2, with TRBD2 as a possible D gene (6 bases). V gave up 5 bases and J gave up 3 bases, with 19 bases separating them. The germline V gene has CDR1 SGHNT and CDR2 YENEEA. This CDR3 is 17 amino acids long. The CDR3 spells CASSLTLRDSHTGELFF. In DNA form, the CDR3 reads TGTGCCAGCAGCCTAACACTACGGGACTCCCACACCGGGGAGCTGTTTTTT.

V gene TRBV7-9 combines with J gene TRBJ2-7, with 9 bases lining up with TRBD2. Germline V gene lookup returns CDR1 SEHNR and CDR2 FQNEAQ (reference sequence). The CDR3 length is 16 residues. Trimming cost V 2 bases and J 4 bases; bases outside gene matches: 9. For the CDR3, the DNA is TGTGCCAGCAGCTTACCTGGGACTAGCTCTCAGTACGAGCAGTACTTC. Protein product: CASSLPGTSSQYEQYF.

J is TRBJ2-7 and V is TRBV25-1; D might be TRBD1 (6 bases). This CDR3 is built from 16 residues. Germline-derived CDR1 and CDR2 are MGHDK and SYGVNS. Trimming took off 1 base at V and 1 base at J, with 14 bases between the two ends. CDR3 sequence: CASSESRTRGSYEQYF. The CDR3 DNA is TGTGCCAGCAGTGAATCAAGAACTAGGGGGTCCTACGAGCAGTACTTC.

V and J are TRBV28 and TRBJ1-4; D is unclear. V was pared by 8 bases and J by 7 bases, with 14 bases between. The CDR3 extends over 13 amino acids. The V gene's germline CDR1 is MDHEN and CDR2 SYDVKM. The CDR3 region has the DNA TGTGCCAGCCGGGTTGGCTGGGCTGAAAAACTGTTTTTT. This sequence encodes CASRVGWAEKLFF.

The chain couples TRBV4-1 to TRBJ2-1; 10 nucleotides line up with TRBD2. Germline V lookup: CDR1 MGHRA, CDR2 YSYEKL. The CDR3 consists of 15 residues. Trimming cost V 1 base and J 9 bases; bases outside gene matches: 6. The DNA for the CDR3 is TGCGCCAGCAGCCAAGGCCTAGCGGGAGCGGTTGAGCAGTTCTTC. Translating gives CASSQGLAGAVEQFF.

This clone showed up just once. V and J are TRBV7-6 and TRBJ2-3; D ambiguous. Trimming shortened V by 1 base and J by 2 bases, and 13 bases separated the two germline ends. Per germline, CDR1 SGHVS and CDR2 FNYEAQ. This CDR3 contains 16 residues. CDR3 sequence: CASSLGGILSTDTQYF. The CDR3 nucleotides are TGTGCCAGCAGCTTAGGAGGCATTCTTTCCACAGATACGCAGTATTTT.

The V call is TRBV28, the J call TRBJ2-7; 12 bases map to TRBD1. The CDR3 covers 13 residues. The trim removed 10 bases at V and 6 bases at J, leaving 7 bases unmatched. The germline V gene encodes CDR1 MDHEN and CDR2 SYDVKM. In DNA form, the CDR3 reads TGTGCCATCGAGGGGACAGGGGGCAGCGAGCAGTACTTC. Translated, it gives CAIEGTGGSEQYF.

V usage is TRBV11-2 and J usage is TRBJ2-7, with 8 bases lining up with TRBD1. This CDR3 spans 15 amino acids. The germline V gene encodes CDR1 SGHAT and CDR2 FQNNGV. J gave up 2 bases and V 1 base, and 4 bases lay outside the gene matches. This CDR3 reads CASSLVGTGPYEQYF. In nucleotides, the CDR3 is TGTGCCAGCAGCTTAGTTGGGACAGGTCCCTACGAGCAGTACTTC.

The V call is TRBV5-1, the J call TRBJ1-1; no reliable D call. Trimming pared 1 base from V and 0 bases from J, leaving 13 bases between. The CDR3 sequence is 16 residues long. The germline V gene encodes CDR1 SGHRS and CDR2 YFSETQ. Written as DNA, the CDR3 is TGCGCCAGCAGCTTGTGGGGTTTGGGTATGAACACTGAAGCTTTCTTT. This gives the protein CASSLWGLGMNTEAFF.

J is TRBJ2-7 and V is TRBV4-3, with TRBD2 matching 9 bases. This CDR3 contains 15 residues. Germline V lookup: CDR1 LGHNA, CDR2 YSLEER. V dropped 0 bases and J dropped 6; count of bases not matched to a gene: 6. DNA of the CDR3: TGCGCCAGCAGCCAAGATCCCGGGACTAGCTTCGAGCAGTACTTC. As protein: CASSQDPGTSFEQYF.